The clone carrying this T cell receptor (beta chain) was counted a single time. Germline V gene sequence: CDR1 MDHEN, CDR2 SYDVKM. This CDR3 comprises 11 residues. The germline V and J ends were trimmed by 10 bases and 1 base, with 7 bases remaining between them. The data derive from a study of technical replicates of blood from a handful of donors. Clones were read by immunoSEQ multiplex PCR, and TCRdb kept only the in-frame ones, dropping some. The sample has roughly 15,000 clones, 80% to 85% seen once. Sequencing was carried out using PBMCs. The chain combines TRBV28 with TRBJ1-1; D is ambiguous. The clonotype was recovered from a human donor in good health. The CDR3 region is CATYRNTEAFF. CDR3 coding DNA: TGTGCCACATACAGGAACACTGAAGCTTTCTTT.